This passage covers 4 T cell receptor beta chains from one sample sequenced in a study of CD4 T cells in relation to SARS-CoV-2 and coronaviruses (dated by TCRdb to about 2021). The library was prepared using the immunoSEQ multiplex PCR assay. Sourced from immuneACCESS, this table was stored by TCRdb with only in-frame sequences that have V and J called. A share of the clones is absent; for the studies checked, an unresolved V gene accounts for under half, and the remainder has no known explanation. For this sample the table gives around 23,000 clones, of which roughly four fifths were detected only once. About 14% of the sample goes to the ten largest clones. Antigens of these TCRs are unknown. CD4+ T cells from unexposed donors were collected before the COVID-19 pandemic (2011-2018). After less than 13 days of culture, CD4+ T cells were isolated with the EasySep CD4+ T cell isolation kit. The specimen was CD4+ T cells from PBMCs, cultured in vitro. All receptors derive from a human donor in good health.

This clone was observed a handful of times. J is TRBJ2-7 and V is TRBV6-2 or TRBV6-3; 9 bases align to TRBD2. CDR1 MNHEY and CDR2 SVGEGT come from the germline V gene. There are 16 residues in the CDR3. V lost 2 bases, J lost 1 base, and 6 bases stayed unmatched. The CDR3 sequence is CASSYTRLAGSYEQYF. The DNA for the CDR3 is TGTGCCAGCAGTTACACTCGGCTAGCGGGATCCTACGAGCAGTACTTC.

V usage is TRBV6-5 and J usage is TRBJ2-1, with D possibly matching TRBD2 (6 bases). The CDR3 is made up of 14 amino acids. The V end was cut by 5 bases, the J end by 4 bases, with 12 bases between. Germline V gene lookup returns CDR1 MNHEY and CDR2 SVGAGI. The CDR3 loop is CASSLNGGYNEQFF. As DNA, the CDR3 is TGTGCCAGCAGTCTTAACGGGGGTTACAATGAGCAGTTCTTC.

This clone was recorded a few times. The chain uses TRBV2 and TRBJ1-2, with 10 nucleotides matching TRBD1. V was clipped by 8 bases and J by 2 bases; unmatched bases: 5. CDR1 and CDR2 (germline): SNHLY, FYNNEI. This CDR3 has 14 amino acids. The CDR3 nucleotides are TGTGCCAGCTCGACGGACAGGGGGAACTATGGCTACACCTTC. Translation gives CASSTDRGNYGYTF.

This clone turned up a few times. The chain joins TRBV29-1 to TRBJ2-3, with D possibly TRBD2 on 5 matching bases. The length of the CDR3 is 13 residues. V lost 4 bases and J lost 1, with 9 bases in between. The germline CDR1 and CDR2 sequences are SQVTM and ANQGSEA. The CDR3 DNA reads as TGCAGCGTTGCCCTGGGAGGCACAGATACGCAGTATTTT. Its translation: CSVALGGTDTQYF.